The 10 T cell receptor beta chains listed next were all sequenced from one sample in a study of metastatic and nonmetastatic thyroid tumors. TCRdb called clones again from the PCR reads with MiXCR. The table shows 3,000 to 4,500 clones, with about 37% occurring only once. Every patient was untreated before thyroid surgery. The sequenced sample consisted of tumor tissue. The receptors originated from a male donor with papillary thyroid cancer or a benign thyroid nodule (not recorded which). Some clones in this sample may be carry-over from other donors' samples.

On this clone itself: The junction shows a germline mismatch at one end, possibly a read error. The CDR3, as DNA: TGTGCCAGCAGCTTGGGACCCGAGCTCACAAATACGCAGTATTTT. This sequence encodes CASSLGPELTNTQYF. This sequence joins TRBV7-3 and TRBJ2-3; D possibly matches TRBD1 or TRBD2 (5 bases each). CDR3 length: 15 amino acids. Germline-derived CDR1 and CDR2 are SGHTA and FQGTGA.

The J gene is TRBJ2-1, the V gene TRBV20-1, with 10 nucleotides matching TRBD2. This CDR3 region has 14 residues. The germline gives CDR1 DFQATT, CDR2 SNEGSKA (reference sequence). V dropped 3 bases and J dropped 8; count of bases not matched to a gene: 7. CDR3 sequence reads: CSASSSGSLHEQFF. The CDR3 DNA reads TGCAGTGCTAGCTCTAGCGGGAGTCTCCATGAGCAGTTCTTC.

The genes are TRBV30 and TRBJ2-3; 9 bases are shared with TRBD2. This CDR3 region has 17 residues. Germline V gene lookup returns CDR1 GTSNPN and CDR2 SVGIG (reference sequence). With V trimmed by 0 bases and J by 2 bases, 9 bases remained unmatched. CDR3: CAWSVQSGGPDTDTQYF. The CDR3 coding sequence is TGTGCCTGGAGTGTACAGAGCGGGGGGCCGGACACAGATACGCAGTATTTT. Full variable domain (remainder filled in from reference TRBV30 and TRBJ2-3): SQTIHQWPATLVQPVGSPLSLECTVEGTSNPNLYWYRQAAGRGLQLLFYSVGIGQISSEVPQNLSASRPQDRQFILSSKKLLLSDSGFYLCAWSVQSGGPDTDTQYFGPGTRLTVL.

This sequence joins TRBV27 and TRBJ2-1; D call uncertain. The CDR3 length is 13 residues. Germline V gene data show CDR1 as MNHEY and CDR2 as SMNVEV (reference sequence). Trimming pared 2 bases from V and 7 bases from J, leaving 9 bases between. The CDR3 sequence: CASSLGAENEQFF. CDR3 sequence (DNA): TGTGCCAGCAGTTTAGGTGCGGAAAATGAGCAGTTCTTC.

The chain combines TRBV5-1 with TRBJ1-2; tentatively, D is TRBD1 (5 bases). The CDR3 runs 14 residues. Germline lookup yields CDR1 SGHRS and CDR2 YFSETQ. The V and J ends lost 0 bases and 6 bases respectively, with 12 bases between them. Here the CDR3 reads CASSLDQGWDGYTF. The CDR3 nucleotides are TGCGCCAGCAGCTTGGACCAGGGATGGGATGGCTACACCTTC.

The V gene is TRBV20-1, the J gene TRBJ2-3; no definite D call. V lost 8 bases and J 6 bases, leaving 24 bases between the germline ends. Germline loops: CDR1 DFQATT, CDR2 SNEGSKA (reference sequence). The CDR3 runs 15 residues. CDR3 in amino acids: CSPRFRAAALDTQYF. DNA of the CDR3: TGCAGTCCCAGGTTCCGGGCCGCGGCACTCGATACGCAGTATTTT.

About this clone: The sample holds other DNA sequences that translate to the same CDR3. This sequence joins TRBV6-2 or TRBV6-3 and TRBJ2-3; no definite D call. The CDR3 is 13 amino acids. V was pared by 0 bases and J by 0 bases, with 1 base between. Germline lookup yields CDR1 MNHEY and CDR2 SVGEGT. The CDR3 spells CASSYSSTDTQYF. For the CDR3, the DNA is TGTGCCAGCAGTTACTCGAGCACAGATACGCAGTATTTT.

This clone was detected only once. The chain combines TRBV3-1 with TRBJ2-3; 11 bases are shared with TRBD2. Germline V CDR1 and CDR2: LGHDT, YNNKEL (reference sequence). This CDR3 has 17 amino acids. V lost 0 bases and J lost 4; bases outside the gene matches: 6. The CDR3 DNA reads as TGTGCCAGCAGCCAAGATGCCGGACTAGCGGGCGCAGATACGCAGTATTTT. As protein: CASSQDAGLAGADTQYF.

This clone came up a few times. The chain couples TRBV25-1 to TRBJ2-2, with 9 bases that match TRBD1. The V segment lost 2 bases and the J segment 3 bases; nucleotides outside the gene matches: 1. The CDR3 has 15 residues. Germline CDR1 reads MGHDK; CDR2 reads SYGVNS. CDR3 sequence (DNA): TGTGCCAGCAGTGAAGGGGACAGGGACACCGGGGAGCTGTTTTTT. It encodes CASSEGDRDTGELFF.

The CDR3 is CASSLLGYEQYF. The DNA of the CDR3 is TGTGCCAGCAGTTTATTGGGATACGAGCAGTACTTC. V gene TRBV12-3 or TRBV12-4 combines with J gene TRBJ2-7; D is uncertain. The V gene lost 2 bases and the J gene lost 4 bases, with 6 bases spanning the gap. CDR3 length: 12 amino acids.